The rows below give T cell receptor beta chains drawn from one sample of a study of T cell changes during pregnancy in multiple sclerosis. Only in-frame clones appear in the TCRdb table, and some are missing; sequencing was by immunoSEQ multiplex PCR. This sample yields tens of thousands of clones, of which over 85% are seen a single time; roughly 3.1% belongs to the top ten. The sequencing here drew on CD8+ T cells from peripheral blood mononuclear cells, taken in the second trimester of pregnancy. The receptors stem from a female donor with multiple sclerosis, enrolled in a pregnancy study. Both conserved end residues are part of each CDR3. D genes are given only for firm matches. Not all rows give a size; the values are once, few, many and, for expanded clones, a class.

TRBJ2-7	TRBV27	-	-	TGTGCCAGCAGTGCGGGAACCTACGAGCAGTACTTC	CASSAGTYEQYF
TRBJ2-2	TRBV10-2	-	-	TGCGCCAGCAGCCCGAGCGGGTACGGAGCCGGGGAGCTGTTTTTT	CASSPSGYGAGELFF
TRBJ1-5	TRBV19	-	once	TGTGCCAGTAGTATTATTTGGAGGGAGAGCAATCAGCCCCAGCATTTT	CASSIIWRESNQPQHF
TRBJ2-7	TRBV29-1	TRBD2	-	TGCAGCGTTTTGGTTAGAGCGGGGGCCTCCTACGAGCAGTACTTC	CSVLVRAGASYEQYF
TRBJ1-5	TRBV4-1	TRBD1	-	TGCGCCAGCAGCCAAGATCCTGGTGCCAGGGGGCCCGATCAGCCCCAGCATTTT	CASSQDPGARGPDQPQHF
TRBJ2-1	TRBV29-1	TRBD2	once	TGCAGCGTCCAAGGACTAGCGGGGGCTATTAGCTCCTACAATGAGCAGTTCTTC	CSVQGLAGAISSYNEQFF
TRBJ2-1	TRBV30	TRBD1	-	TGTGCCTGGAGTCCCCAGACAGGGGGCGGGTACAATGAGCAGTTCTTC	CAWSPQTGGGYNEQFF
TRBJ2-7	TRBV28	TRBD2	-	TGTGCCAGCAGTTTCCGCGGGAGAAGCTCCTACGAGCAGTACTTC	CASSFRGRSSYEQYF
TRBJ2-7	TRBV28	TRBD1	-	TGTGCCAGCAGCTGGCCGGGGGGACAGGGGGCTGAGGAGCAGTACTTC	CASSWPGGQGAEEQYF
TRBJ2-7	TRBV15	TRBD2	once	TGTGCCACCAGCAGAGCAACTAGCGCCACCTACGAGCAGTACTTC	CATSRATSATYEQYF
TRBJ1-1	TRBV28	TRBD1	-	TGTGCCAGCAGTTACAGGGGGCAGAGGACTGAAGCTTTCTTT	CASSYRGQRTEAFF
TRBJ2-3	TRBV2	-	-	TGTGCCAGCACTGGACAGATGAACACAGATACGCAGTATTTT	CASTGQMNTDTQYF
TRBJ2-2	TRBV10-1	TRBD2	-	TGCGCCAGCAGTGAGTCAAGGCTAGCGGGAGGGCCTGGCGGGGAGCTGTTTTTT	CASSESRLAGGPGGELFF
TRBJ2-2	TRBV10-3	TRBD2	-	TGTGCCATCAGTGAATTTGGGAGGGGAAACACCGGGGAGCTGTTTTTT	CAISEFGRGNTGELFF
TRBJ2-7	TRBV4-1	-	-	TGCGCCAGCAGCCAAGGGTCGCTGACTCCAGGGGACGAGCAGTACTTC	CASSQGSLTPGDEQYF
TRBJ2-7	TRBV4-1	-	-	TGCGCCAGCAGCCCTTCGGGATTCAACTACGAGCAGTACTTC	CASSPSGFNYEQYF
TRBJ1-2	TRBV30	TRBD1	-	TGTGCCTGGTTCCGGGACAGGGACTACTATGGCTACACCTTC	CAWFRDRDYYGYTF
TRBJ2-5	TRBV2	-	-	TGTGCCAGCAGCGAGTTTCCGGGAGAGAATGCCCAGTACTTC	CASSEFPGENAQYF
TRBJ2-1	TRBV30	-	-	TGTGCCTGGAGTCCTAGTGTTGGGTTCGGCTCCTACAATGAGCAGTTCTTC	CAWSPSVGFGSYNEQFF
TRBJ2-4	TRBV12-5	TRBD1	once	TGTGCTAGTGGTTCCACGACAGGGGTGGCCAAAAACATTCAGTACTTC	CASGSTTGVAKNIQYF
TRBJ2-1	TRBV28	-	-	TGTGCCAGCACCCTTATTTTGGCCAATGAGCAGTTCTTC	CASTLILANEQFF
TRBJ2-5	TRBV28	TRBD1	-	TGTGCCAGCAGTTGGACAGGGGAGGAGACCCAGTACTTC	CASSWTGEETQYF
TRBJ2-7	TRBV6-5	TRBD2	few	TGTGCCAGCAGTTATGGGCGGGAGAGCTCCTACGAGCAGTACTTC	CASSYGRESSYEQYF
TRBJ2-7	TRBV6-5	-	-	TGTGCCAGCAGTTACTCGGCCGAAAACGAGCAGTACTTC	CASSYSAENEQYF
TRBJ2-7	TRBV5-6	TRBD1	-	TGTGCCAGCAGCTCGGGACAGGGGGCCTCCTACGAGCAGTACTTC	CASSSGQGASYEQYF
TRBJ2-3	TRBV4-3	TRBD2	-	TGCGCCAGCAGCCCAGGACGAGGGAGGGACTGGGACCATGAGCAGTATTTT	CASSPGRGRDWDHEQYF
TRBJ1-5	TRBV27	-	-	TGTGCCAGCAGTTTAGGAGGGCAGCCCCAGCATTTT	CASSLGGQPQHF
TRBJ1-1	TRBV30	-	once	TGTGCCTGGAGTCTGGGAGGGAACACTGAAGCTTTCTTT	CAWSLGGNTEAFF
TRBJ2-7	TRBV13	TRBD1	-	TGTGCCAGCAGCTTAGTGGGCAGGGGGTACGAGCAGTACTTC	CASSLVGRGYEQYF
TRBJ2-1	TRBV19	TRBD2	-	TGTGCCAGTAGTATTGGGACTAGCGGGAGCAATGAGCAGTTCTTC	CASSIGTSGSNEQFF
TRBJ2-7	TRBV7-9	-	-	TGTGCCAGCAGACCACAGGGTGGGTACGAGCAGTACTTC	CASRPQGGYEQYF
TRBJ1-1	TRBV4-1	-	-	TGCGCCAGCAGCCAAGTAGTGGGCGCAGGGCCGAAGAACACTGAAGCTTTCTTT	CASSQVVGAGPKNTEAFF
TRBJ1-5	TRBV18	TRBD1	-	TGTGCCAGCTCAATGGGACAGGGCATAGGGCCCCAGCATTTT	CASSMGQGIGPQHF
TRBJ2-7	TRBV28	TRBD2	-	TGTGCCAGCAGTTTATCAATCGAGGCTAGCGGGGCCTACGAGCAGTACTTC	CASSLSIEASGAYEQYF
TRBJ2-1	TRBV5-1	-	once	TGCGCCAGCAGCTCGATCGCCCAGGGGAATGAGCAGTTCTTC	CASSSIAQGNEQFF
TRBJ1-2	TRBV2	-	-	TGTGCCAGCAGGGCGACAGAATACACCTTC	CASRATEYTF
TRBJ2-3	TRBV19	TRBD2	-	TGTGCCACCTCATGGGGGACTAGTAGAGATACGCAGTATTTT	CATSWGTSRDTQYF
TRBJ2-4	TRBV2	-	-	TGTGCCAGCAGTTCGGGACTAGCCAAAAACATTCAGTACTTC	CASSSGLAKNIQYF